The 13 T cell receptor beta chains below all came from one sample that was sequenced in a study of chemoradiotherapy in HPV16-positive cancers. The assay was immunoSEQ multiplex PCR, and TCRdb's table has in-frame clones only and misses some. The profile shows about 3,900 clones, around 73% of them singletons. Sequenced material: tumor tissue, taken from a patient who underwent chemoradiotherapy. Receptor source: a human donor with HPV-associated anogenital cancer.

V is TRBV9 and J is TRBJ2-7; D is uncertain. Between the trimmed V and J ends, which lost 6 bases and 2 bases, there was a span of 15 bases. Germline CDR1 reads SGDLS; CDR2 reads YYNGEE. There are 14 residues in the CDR3. The CDR3 protein is CASTKGLVAYEQYF. CDR3 DNA sequence: TGTGCCAGCACAAAAGGGTTGGTCGCCTACGAGCAGTACTTC.

This clone has more than one count but fewer than ten. V gene TRBV10-3 combines with J gene TRBJ1-2; 10 bases align to TRBD1. The trim removed 3 bases at V and 7 bases at J, leaving 14 bases unmatched. Germline V gives CDR1 ENHRY, CDR2 SYGVKD. This CDR3 comprises 17 residues. Here the CDR3 DNA reads TGTGCCATCAGTGATAAACTAGGGACAGGGGACCGCAGTGGCTACACCTTC. Its protein is CAISDKLGTGDRSGYTF.

V and J are TRBV11-2 and TRBJ1-3; 7 bases agree with TRBD1. The CDR3 is made up of 14 amino acids. CDR1 and CDR2 from the germline V gene are SGHAT and FQNNGV. V trimming: 5 bases; J trimming: 4 bases; junction bases outside the gene matches: 5. Written as DNA, the CDR3 is TGTGCCAGCAGCACGACAGGGTCCGGAAACACCATATATTTT. As protein: CASSTTGSGNTIYF.

This chain joins TRBV19 and TRBJ1-1; D unresolved. Germline V gives CDR1 LNHDA, CDR2 SQIVND (reference sequence). V lost 7 bases and J 5 bases, leaving 14 bases between the germline ends. CDR3 length: 13 amino acids. The CDR3 nucleotides read TGTGCCAGTATCCCTCGAGGAGTGACTGAAGCTTTCTTT. Amino acid sequence: CASIPRGVTEAFF. Looking up the rest from reference TRBV19 and TRBJ1-1 gives the full variable domain: DGGITQSPKYLFRKEGQNVTLSCEQNLNHDAMYWYRQDPGQGLRLIYYSQIVNDFQKGDIAEGYSVSREKKESFPLTVTSAQKNPTAFYLCASIPRGVTEAFFGQGTRLTVV.

This chain uses TRBV23-1 with TRBJ1-4; D unclear. TRBV23-1 is given ORF status, its function remaining uncertain. Between the trimmed V and J ends, which lost 4 bases and 4 bases, there was a span of 13 bases. This CDR3 comprises 15 residues. The CDR3 DNA follows: TGCGCCAGCAGTCTTTGTGGAGGTAATAATGAAAAACTGTTTTTT. Translation: CASSLCGGNNEKLFF.

The J gene is TRBJ2-5, the V gene TRBV5-6; D may be TRBD1 (6 bases). Germline V gene sequence: CDR1 SGHDT, CDR2 YYEEEE. The V end lost 3 bases, the J end lost 2 bases, and 11 bases lay between the germline ends. The CDR3 is 14 residues long. The CDR3 reads CASSSRGIQETQYF. CDR3 DNA: TGTGCCAGCAGCTCCAGGGGCATTCAAGAGACCCAGTACTTC.

The chain has TRBV6-4 and TRBJ1-5; D might be TRBD1 (5 bases). Between the trimmed V and J ends, which lost 7 bases and 2 bases, there was a span of 12 bases. Germline V lookup: CDR1 MRHNA, CDR2 SNTAGT. This CDR3 has 14 amino acids. The CDR3 coding sequence is TGTGCCAGCACGGGCAGGGCCCGCAATCAGCCCCAGCATTTT. Encoded protein: CASTGRARNQPQHF.

As for this clone: This specimen includes other DNA sequences encoding the same CDR3. The chain couples TRBV25-1 to TRBJ2-3; D gene unclear. V was trimmed by 3 bases and J by 1 base, leaving 8 bases between them. Per germline, CDR1 MGHDK and CDR2 SYGVNS. This CDR3 comprises 14 residues. In nucleotides, the CDR3 is TGTGCCAGCAGTGACCCGTCACGCACAGATACGCAGTATTTT. Amino acid sequence: CASSDPSRTDTQYF.

This clone was detected only a few times. The V gene is TRBV5-4, the J gene TRBJ2-6; no clear D gene. The V gene's germline CDR1 is SGHNT and CDR2 YYREEE (reference sequence). The CDR3 totals 17 residues. V lost 1 base, J lost 3 bases, and 14 bases lay in between. CDR3 region: CASSLKAGGLGANVLTF. The DNA of the CDR3 is TGTGCCAGCAGCTTGAAGGCAGGTGGGCTTGGGGCCAACGTCCTGACTTTC.

V and J are TRBV5-4 and TRBJ2-2; no definite D call. Trimming took off 4 bases at V and 3 bases at J, with 16 bases between the two ends. Per germline, CDR1 SGHNT and CDR2 YYREEE (reference sequence). The CDR3 consists of 16 residues. DNA of the CDR3: TGTGCCAGCAGCCCGTCGAAGGGTAGGGACACCGGGGAGCTGTTTTTT. Translated, it gives CASSPSKGRDTGELFF.

The V call is TRBV28, the J call TRBJ2-7; either TRBD1 or TRBD2 may fit D (7 bases each). The CDR3 spans 14 residues. Trimming stripped 8 bases from V and 4 bases from J, with 18 bases between. CDR1 is MDHEN and CDR2 is SYDVKM in the germline V gene. CDR3 residues: CASSSGTAGYEQYF. In nucleotides, the CDR3 is TGTGCCAGCTCGTCCGGGACAGCGGGATACGAGCAGTACTTC. Full variable domain (missing parts from reference TRBV28 and TRBJ2-7): DVKVTQSSRYLVKRTGEKVFLECVQDMDHENMFWYRQDPGLGLRLIYFSYDVKMKEKGDIPEGYSVSREKKERFSLILESASTNQTSMYLCASSSGTAGYEQYFGPGTRLTVT.

The chain is built from TRBV5-4 and TRBJ1-1, with 11 bases fitting TRBD1. CDR1 and CDR2 (germline): SGHNT, YYREEE (reference sequence). CDR3 length equals 14 residues. J lost 5 bases, V lost 3 bases, and 3 bases had no gene match. CDR3 DNA: TGTGCCAGCAGCTCCCGGGACAGGGGGACTGAAGCTTTCTTT. Amino acids: CASSSRDRGTEAFF. The full variable domain, in which reference TRBV5-4 and TRBJ1-1 provide the parts outside the CDR3, is ETGVTQSPTHLIKTRGQQVTLRCSSQSGHNTVSWYQQALGQGPQFIFQYYREEENGRGNFPPRFSGLQFPNYSSELNVNALELDDSALYLCASSSRDRGTEAFFGQGTRLTVV.

V gene TRBV6-5 combines with J gene TRBJ2-1, with 9 positions matching TRBD2. The junction had 6 bases not matched to a gene; V was cut back by 8 bases and J by 4 bases. Germline lookup yields CDR1 MNHEY and CDR2 SVGAGI. The CDR3 sequence is 14 residues long. In DNA, the CDR3 is TGTGCCAGCCAGGGGCGGGAGGGTTACAATGAGCAGTTCTTC. Translated, it gives CASQGREGYNEQFF.